The rows below give T cell receptor beta chains drawn from one sample of a study of cytomegalovirus exposure and HLA in healthy donors. Sequencing was performed with immunoSEQ multiplex PCR; in TCRdb, only in-frame clones are kept and a portion is missing. Counted here are approximately 97,000 clones, approximately 80% occurring once; the ten biggest clones make up 4.2%. Source material: PBMCs. These receptors were obtained from a woman between 65 and 79 years old in good health and CMV-seropositive. The CDR3 runs from the conserved cysteine through the conserved F or W. The D gene is left open where the match is weak. Some rows mark clone size as missing; the rest say once, few, many or name a class of expanded clone.

TRBV4-2	TRBJ2-4	.	TRBD2	16	TGTGCCAGCAGCCAGGATTTAGCGGGAGCCAAAAACATTCAGTACTTC	CASSQDLAGAKNIQYF
TRBV7-6	TRBJ2-1	few	.	17	TGTGCCAGCAGCTTGGGGGTGCTAGCGAGCTCCTACAATGAGCAGTTCTTC	CASSLGVLASSYNEQFF
TRBV19	TRBJ2-7	once	.	14	TGTGCCAGTGGTACGACGACAGGAACGTACGAGCAGTACTTC	CASGTTTGTYEQYF
TRBV19	TRBJ2-5	.	TRBD2	15	TGTGCCAGTAGCGGGACTAGCGGGAGAAGAGAGACCCAGTACTTC	CASSGTSGRRETQYF
TRBV30	TRBJ2-1	.	.	14	TGTGCCTGGAGTCCAGGACTCGGTGAAGGGGAGCAGTTCTTC	CAWSPGLGEGEQFF
TRBV30	TRBJ2-7	.	.	11	TGTGCCTGGAGTCACTCCTACGAGCAGTACTTC	CAWSHSYEQYF
TRBV6-5	TRBJ1-1	once	.	14	TGTGCCAGCAGTTCGACAGGACCGAACACTGAAGCTTTCTTT	CASSSTGPNTEAFF
TRBV19	TRBJ1-5	.	.	13	TGTGCCAGTAGTCTCAGGGTCAGGCAGCCCCAGCATTTT	CASSLRVRQPQHF
TRBV5-4	TRBJ2-3	.	TRBD2	17	TGTGCCAGCAGCTCCCGACTAGCGGGAGGGCGCACAGATACGCAGTATTTT	CASSSRLAGGRTDTQYF
TRBV25-1	TRBJ2-2	.	TRBD1	13	TGTGCCAGCACGACAGGGGACATCGGGGAGCTGTTTTTT	CASTTGDIGELFF
TRBV5-6	TRBJ2-7	once	.	13	TGTGCCAGCTCCGGGACACCTCCCTACGAGCAGTACTTC	CASSGTPPYEQYF
TRBV2	TRBJ2-5	.	TRBD2	19	TGTGCCAGCAGCCCTACCATCCTCCGCGGACTAGCGGGAGGGCAGACCCAGTACTTC	CASSPTILRGLAGGQTQYF
TRBV7-9	TRBJ1-3	once	TRBD1	17	TGTGCCAGCAGCCCAGGCACGGGACAGGGTTTTGGAAACACCATATATTTT	CASSPGTGQGFGNTIYF
TRBV11-2	TRBJ1-2	.	TRBD1	16	TGTGCCAGCAGTTCCGTAAGAGGACAGGGCTTGGCTGGCTACACCTTC	CASSSVRGQGLAGYTF
TRBV9	TRBJ2-7	.	TRBD2	14	TGTGCCAGCAGTGAGAGCGGGAGAGGGTACGAGCAGTACTTC	CASSESGRGYEQYF
TRBV10-3	TRBJ2-1	.	TRBD1	14	TGTGCCATCAGCGCGACAGGGGGCGATTCTGAGCAGTTCTTC	CAISATGGDSEQFF
TRBV19	TRBJ1-2	once	TRBD1	13	TGTGCCAGTAACCGGGGACAGGGGGATGGCTACACCTTC	CASNRGQGDGYTF
TRBV25-1	TRBJ2-7	.	.	12	TGTGCCAGCAGTGATGGCGGGGAAGAGCAGTACTTC	CASSDGGEEQYF
TRBV28	TRBJ2-1	.	.	13	TGTGCCAGCAGTTCCCATAACAGGAACGAGCAGTTCTTC	CASSSHNRNEQFF
TRBV15	TRBJ1-6	.	.	16	TGTGCCACCAGTCCGGGACACTCTGGGGATAATTCACCCCTCCACTTT	CATSPGHSGDNSPLHF
TRBV7-2	TRBJ2-7	.	TRBD2	15	TGTGCCAGCAGCTTACCGCTAGCTAGCGGGAGGGAGCAGTACTTC	CASSLPLASGREQYF
TRBV9	TRBJ2-2	once	TRBD2	16	TGTGCCAGCAGCCCCGGGACTAATATGAACACCGGGGAGCTGTTTTTT	CASSPGTNMNTGELFF
TRBV18	TRBJ2-7	once	TRBD2	14	TGTGCCAGCTCACCAGAAGCGGGAGCCTACGAGCAGTACTTC	CASSPEAGAYEQYF
TRBV2	TRBJ2-2	few	TRBD1	14	TGTGCCAGCAGTGAAGACAGGGGGCGCGGGGAGCTGTTTTTT	CASSEDRGRGELFF
TRBV7-2	TRBJ1-1	.	TRBD1	15	TGTGCCAGCAGCCCCCGACAGGGTAGCGGCACTGAAGCTTTCTTT	CASSPRQGSGTEAFF
TRBV12-5	TRBJ2-3	.	TRBD2	16	TGTGCTAGTGGCCCTAGCGGGAGGAAAAGCACAGATACGCAGTATTTT	CASGPSGRKSTDTQYF
TRBV4-3	TRBJ2-4	few	.	13	TGCGCCAGCAGCATAACCAGGGGGGATATTCAGTACTTC	CASSITRGDIQYF
TRBV28	TRBJ1-5	.	.	13	TGTGCCAGCAGTTTAACAGGCAATCAGCCCCAGCATTTT	CASSLTGNQPQHF
TRBV2	TRBJ2-7	few	.	14	TGTGCCAGCAGTCGGGGGGACACCTCCTACGAGCAGTACTTC	CASSRGDTSYEQYF
TRBV14	TRBJ2-1	.	TRBD2	15	TGTGCCGGCTACGGAGGGCTAGCGGGAGGGTATGAGCAGTTCTTC	CAGYGGLAGGYEQFF
TRBV18	TRBJ1-1	.	.	13	TGTGCCAGCTCCCGCACCAGGGACACTGAAGCTTTCTTT	CASSRTRDTEAFF
TRBV5-1	TRBJ1-5	.	TRBD1	15	TGCGCCAGCAGCTCCGCGGGACAGCGGAATCAGCCCCAGCATTTT	CASSSAGQRNQPQHF
TRBV4-3	TRBJ2-3	.	TRBD2	15	TGCGCCAGCAGCCAAGGGGGGGGGAGAGGCTATACGCAGTATTTT	CASSQGGGRGYTQYF
TRBV9	TRBJ1-5	.	.	14	TGTGCCAGCAGCGACGGGACACCTATATCCCCCCAGCATTTT	CASSDGTPISPQHF
TRBV5-4	TRBJ2-2	.	TRBD1	17	TGTGCCAGCAGCATGCCACCGTACAGGGGGCGCGTCGGGGAGCTGTTTTTT	CASSMPPYRGRVGELFF
TRBV5-4	TRBJ2-7	.	.	12	TGTGCCAGCAGCCAGGGACTTCACGAGCAGTACTTC	CASSQGLHEQYF
TRBV5-4	TRBJ2-1	.	TRBD1	15	TGTGCCAGCAGCTCCTCGCAGGGGGTGTGGGATGAGCAGTTCTTC	CASSSSQGVWDEQFF
TRBV30	TRBJ1-2	.	.	13	TGTGCCTGGAGGTCAGGGGCCGCTCATGGCTACACCTTC	CAWRSGAAHGYTF
TRBV11-2	TRBJ2-1	.	TRBD2	15	TGTGCCAGCAGATTTGTGGGAGGGCCCTACAATGAGCAGTTCTTC	CASRFVGGPYNEQFF
TRBV11-2	TRBJ2-7	.	.	15	TGTGCCAGCAGCTTAGTGGGCGGGGAACCCTACGAGCAGTACTTC	CASSLVGGEPYEQYF
TRBV19	TRBJ2-5	.	.	14	TGTGCCAGTAGTACCCAGGGTCCGCAAGAGACCCAGTACTTC	CASSTQGPQETQYF
TRBV5-1	TRBJ2-1	few	TRBD2	15	TGCGCCAGCGTACATTCCGGGACTAGAAACAATGAGCAGTTCTTC	CASVHSGTRNNEQFF
TRBV11-2	TRBJ1-1	.	.	14	TGTGCCAGCAGCTCCCGGACAGACTACACTGAAGCTTTCTTT	CASSSRTDYTEAFF
TRBV7-6	TRBJ2-2	.	TRBD2	17	TGTGCCAGCAGCTTACAAACTAGCGGGAGGGCCTTCGGGGAGCTGTTTTTT	CASSLQTSGRAFGELFF
TRBV2	TRBJ2-2	.	TRBD2	14	TGTGCCAGCAGTGCGGAGGGAGGGACCGGGGAGCTGTTTTTT	CASSAEGGTGELFF
TRBV7-2	TRBJ1-1	.	TRBD1	14	TGTGCCAGCAGCTTTGGGACAGTGAACACTGAAGCTTTCTTT	CASSFGTVNTEAFF
TRBV18	TRBJ2-7	.	TRBD1	13	TGTGCCAGCTCACCAGAACAGGGGGGCGAGCAGTACTTC	CASSPEQGGEQYF
TRBV5-1	TRBJ2-2	.	TRBD1	16	TGCGCCAGCAGCTACTGGACAGGGGGCAACACCGGGGAGCTGTTTTTT	CASSYWTGGNTGELFF
TRBV10-1	TRBJ1-6	once	.	11	TGCGCCAGCCCCGGGAATTCACCCCTCCACTTT	CASPGNSPLHF
TRBV19	TRBJ2-3	.	.	14	TGTGCCAGTACCCCCCGAGCCGGGAGAGATACGCAGTATTTT	CASTPRAGRDTQYF
TRBV6-6	TRBJ2-7	.	.	12	TGTGCCACCTCCCAGACAGCCTACGAGCAGTACTTC	CATSQTAYEQYF
TRBV5-1	TRBJ1-3	few	.	19	TGCGCCAGCAGCTTTTCCCCCGCCGGGACACAGAGCTCTGGAAACACCATATATTTT	CASSFSPAGTQSSGNTIYF
TRBV4-3	TRBJ1-5	.	.	14	TGCGCCAGCAGCCCCTCCCAGGGGAATCAGCCCCAGCATTTT	CASSPSQGNQPQHF
TRBV2	TRBJ2-7	.	TRBD2	13	TGTGCCAGCAACGGGGAGGGCTCCTACGAGCAGTACTTC	CASNGEGSYEQYF
TRBV30	TRBJ2-4	once	.	16	TGTGCCTGGAGTGTACAGGGCGTCCTAGCCAAAAACATTCAGTACTTC	CAWSVQGVLAKNIQYF
TRBV6-6	TRBJ2-7	.	.	15	TGTGCCAGCAGCCCGGGGAGGGGGTTCTCCTACGAGCAGTACTTC	CASSPGRGFSYEQYF
TRBV2	TRBJ1-5	.	.	11	TGTGCCAGCAGTGCTGATCAGCCCCAGCATTTT	CASSADQPQHF
TRBV5-4	TRBJ1-6	.	TRBD1	16	TGTGCCAGCAGCTCCGTCGACGGGACAGGGTATTCACCCCTCCACTTT	CASSSVDGTGYSPLHF
TRBV19	TRBJ2-1	.	TRBD2	15	TGTGCCAGTAGCGTCAGCGGGAGGGCGGTCTATGAGCAGTTCTTC	CASSVSGRAVYEQFF